The entry that follows covers one TCR beta chain sequence. Its antigen remains unknown. Profiling relied on immunoSEQ multiplex PCR, and the TCRdb table lists in-frame clones only, not all of them. The data show over 700,000 clones, with around 70% seen just once and approximately 1.7% held by the top ten. Partitioning of CD4+ cells yielded a CD45RA+ naive subset and a CD45RA-negative memory subset. Germline V CDR1 and CDR2: MDHEN, SYDVKM. Trimming removed 4 bases from V and 8 bases from J; junction bases left unmatched: 13. The CDR3 contains 16 residues. This sample was included in a study of shared clonotypes between healthy human individuals. Findings and caveats of the study: Deeper or shallower sequencing was expected to change how clonotypes are shared among donors. Clonotypes that were shared across a handful of donors made up roughly 5% of naive CD4 clonotypes. The authors sampled blood alone, and tissue repertoires likely differ.

The gene calls are TRBV28 and TRBJ2-1; 8 bases map to TRBD2. The sample comprised memory CD4+ T cells sorted from blood. Subset of the sample: CD45RA-negative fraction. The receptor was isolated from a woman in her twenties or thirties in good health. CDR3 coding DNA: TGTGCCAGCAGTTCCTTAGCGGGGAAATTTCTTTATGAGCAGTTCTTC. Amino acid sequence: CASSSLAGKFLYEQFF.